This T cell receptor (beta chain) was profiled in a study of blood T cell repertoires in COVID-19. Background on the study: Whether acute or convalescent, the COVID-19 samples came from the United States, Italy and Spain. Sample material is recorded as cDNA or gDNA derived from T cells, B-cell-depleted T cells, or PBMCs.

Source study methods: Reference gene primer amplification gave estimated nucleated cell counts. Profiled with immunoSEQ multiplex PCR; TCRdb holds only in-frame clones, not every one. V and J calls and clone size are copied from that table; D and trimming were computed from the DNA. Here the sample spans roughly 280,000 clones, roughly nine tenths being singletons. The TCR originated in a woman aged 45-65 years who had recovered from COVID-19. Sequenced input: peripheral blood.

CDR3 amino acids: CAWRGLAGTGELFF. CDR3 DNA sequence: TGTGCCTGGAGGGGCCTAGCAGGCACCGGGGAGCTGTTTTTT. The V gene is TRBV30, the J gene TRBJ2-2; D may be TRBD2 (5 bases). Germline-derived CDR1 and CDR2 are GTSNPN and SVGIG (reference sequence). V lost 3 bases, J lost 4 bases, and 12 bases lay in between. The CDR3 totals 14 residues.